This TCR beta chain was found in a study of T cells in Graves' hyperthyroidism and ophthalmopathy. General study points: The majority of expanded thyroid clonotypes above 0.001 also appeared in blood. With a median lead of roughly 6.8 months before onset, the model predicted ophthalmopathy.

Not enrolled were patients with uncontrolled infection, other autoimmune disease, pregnancy or lactation. The diagnostic basis comprised clinical symptoms, serum thyroxine and TRAb, thyroid ultrasound and orbital computed tomography. As for this clonotype: The antigen remains undetermined.

Researchers amplified the TCR beta CDR3 regions from RNA transcripts. TCR CDR3 underwent first-round RT-PCR with the HTBI primer set. TCRdb re-called the multiplex PCR reads through MiXCR, storing one row per CDR3 protein. The sample lists 450,000 to 700,000 distinct CDR3 sequences, about half occurring once. The sequencing sample was made of peripheral blood or thyroid tissue (not recorded which). This receptor was obtained from an adult woman with Graves' disease, either hyperthyroidism or ophthalmopathy (not recorded which).

The CDR3: CASSLLLRAGRAIEDSPLHF. The CDR3 DNA is TGTGCCAGCAGCTTGCTTCTGCGTGCGGGAAGGGCTATTGAGGATTCACCCCTCCACTTT. The V and J genes are TRBV7-2 and TRBJ1-6; D is unclear. The CDR3 sequence is 20 residues long. Per germline, CDR1 SGHTA and CDR2 FQGNSA. V was shortened by 3 bases and J by 8 bases, with 29 bases between the two germline ends.